This section outlines one T cell receptor beta chain sequence together with its context. This entry belongs to a study of shared clonotypes between healthy human individuals. Study overall: Researchers drew samples from two women and a few men aged 18 to 49.

V lost 0 bases, J lost 5 bases, and 17 bases lay in between. Germline V gene data show CDR1 as SGHKS and CDR2 as YYEKEE (reference sequence). The CDR3 consists of 16 residues. Those who donated were healthy HIV-negative adults, with no recent acute infections or vaccinations reported. The investigators split CD4+ cells into a CD45RA+ naive subset and a CD45RA-negative memory subset. Each replicate PCR on the sorted subsets used roughly 210 ng DNA (approximately 27,000 T cell genomes). Some clones are missing from TCRdb's copy, which holds only in-frame ones; the method was immunoSEQ multiplex PCR. The sample shows 2 million to 2.5 million clones, just under 95% of them seen only once.

This sequence joins TRBV5-5 and TRBJ2-5; D is possibly TRBD2 (6 bases). Sequences were obtained from naive CD4+ T cells from PBMCs. This sample's subset: CD45RA+ positively selected. The TCR was taken from a man in his late teens or twenties in good health. Some clones in this sample may be carry-over from other donors' samples. This CDR3 is CASSLVAGTSSETQYF. The CDR3 bases are TGTGCCAGCAGCTTGGTGGCGGGGACGTCGTCGGAGACCCAGTACTTC.